This T cell receptor beta chain was recovered during a study of shared T cell receptors in the human thymus. TCRdb's table, derived via immunoSEQ multiplex PCR, lists solely in-frame clones and lacks some. The sample records about 380,000 clones, more than 85% being singletons. Sequencing was carried out using thymocytes. This clonotype was obtained from a human donor.

This chain's CDR3 is CASSQEVRVGRYEQYF. The CDR3 region has the DNA TGTGCCAGCAGCCAAGAAGTCAGGGTGGGGAGGTACGAGCAGTACTTC. The chain carries TRBV4-2 and TRBJ2-7, with TRBD2 as a possible D gene (6 bases). The CDR3 contains 16 residues. V was shortened by 0 bases and J by 4 bases, with 16 bases between the two germline ends. Germline CDR1 LGHNA, CDR2 YNFKEQ.